A single sample gave rise to the 29 T cell receptor beta chains below, sequenced in a study of a mutant IDH1 vaccine in newly diagnosed glioma. Time point specified: week 5, during vaccination. In the vaccine, a single dose held 300 ug of the mutant IDH1 20-mer peptide, along with topical imiquimod. Assay: immunoSEQ multiplex PCR; the TCRdb copy retains only in-frame clones and omits some. The sample has around 34,000 clones; around 60% are singletons. For these receptors, no antigen is known. Here the sequenced sample was PBMCs, taken from a glioma patient whose treatment included an IDH1 peptide vaccine. Every receptor here comes from a woman between 18 and 29 years old with glioma.

The chain couples TRBV7-2 to TRBJ2-3, with TRBD2 as a possible D gene (7 bases). This CDR3 is 15 amino acids long. V lost 1 base and J lost 4, with 12 bases in between. Germline V gene lookup returns CDR1 SGHTA and CDR2 FQGNSA. CDR3 amino acids: CASSLVGGASDTQYF. In DNA form, the CDR3 reads TGTGCCAGCAGCTTAGTGGGGGGGGCGTCAGATACGCAGTATTTT.

This clone occurred a few times. The chain couples TRBV28 to TRBJ1-4; maybe TRBD1 (5 bases). Germline V gene lookup returns CDR1 MDHEN and CDR2 SYDVKM. V was shortened by 3 bases and J by 3 bases, with 11 bases between the two germline ends. The CDR3 has 15 residues. CDR3 sequence: CASSFSWGPNEKLFF. The CDR3, as DNA: TGTGCCAGCAGTTTTAGCTGGGGACCTAATGAAAAACTGTTTTTT.

CDR3 amino acids: CASSYRYEQYF. The CDR3 DNA is TGTGCCAGCAGTTATCGGTACGAGCAGTACTTC. The rearrangement links TRBV6-5 to TRBJ2-7; D ambiguous. V lost 3 bases, J lost 4 bases, and 4 bases lay in between. From germline, CDR1 is MNHEY and CDR2 SVGAGI. CDR3 length equals 11 residues.

This clone was recorded only once. The chain uses TRBV7-6 and TRBJ2-1; 9 bases align to TRBD1. V lost 3 bases to trimming and J lost 7 bases; unmatched junction nucleotides: 7. Germline V gives CDR1 SGHVS, CDR2 FNYEAQ. This CDR3 region has 15 residues. The CDR3, as DNA: TGTGCCAGCAGCTTTTCCACAGGGGGCGAAAATGAGCAGTTCTTC. Its translation: CASSFSTGGENEQFF.

The chain recombines TRBV4-2 with TRBJ1-5; 7 bases map to TRBD1. With V trimmed by 4 bases and J by 7 bases, 13 bases remained unmatched. CDR1 and CDR2 (germline): LGHNA, YNFKEQ. The CDR3 spans 16 residues. For the CDR3, the DNA is TGTGCCAGCAGCCCTGCCTTGACAGGGAGTGGACAGCCCCAGCATTTT. Its protein product is CASSPALTGSGQPQHF.

This rearrangement joins TRBV5-4 to TRBJ2-1, with TRBD2 matching over 11 bases. The germline CDR1 and CDR2 sequences are SGHNT and YYREEE (reference sequence). This CDR3 contains 16 residues. The V and J ends lost 4 bases and 3 bases, in that order; junction bases with no gene match: 6. The CDR3: CASSPRLAGLYNEQFF. CDR3 coding DNA: TGTGCCAGCAGCCCCCGACTAGCGGGACTCTACAATGAGCAGTTCTTC.

This clone was detected only a few times. The gene calls are TRBV6-5 and TRBJ1-1; weak D call: TRBD1 (5 bases). The CDR3 totals 15 residues. The germline CDR1 and CDR2 sequences are MNHEY and SVGAGI. Trimming took 2 bases from V and 0 from J, leaving 10 bases between them. For the CDR3, the DNA is TGTGCCAGCAGTTACGCGGGACTTCTGAACACTGAAGCTTTCTTT. It yields the protein CASSYAGLLNTEAFF.

The gene calls are TRBV5-4 and TRBJ2-1, with 11 bases identical to TRBD2. With 0 bases clipped from V and 4 bases from J, the junction kept 6 bases outside the gene matches. This CDR3 contains 17 residues. The germline CDR1 and CDR2 sequences are SGHNT and YYREEE (reference sequence). As DNA, the CDR3 is TGTGCCAGCAGCTTGGACCACCCTAGCGGGGGGTACAATGAGCAGTTCTTC. This sequence encodes CASSLDHPSGGYNEQFF.

This clone has only one observation. V is TRBV27 and J is TRBJ2-3, with D unclear. Trimming removed 5 bases from V and 7 bases from J, with 10 bases in between. CDR3 length: 12 amino acids. From germline, CDR1 is MNHEY and CDR2 SMNVEV (reference sequence). Here the CDR3 reads CASSLYGNTQYF. The CDR3 DNA sequence: TGTGCCAGCAGTCTCTATGGGAATACGCAGTATTTT.

This clone turned up a few times. The rearrangement joins TRBV7-3 to TRBJ2-2; TRBD2 might be the D (7 bases). The V gene lost 5 bases and the J gene lost 6 bases, with 10 bases spanning the gap. Per germline, CDR1 SGHTA and CDR2 FQGTGA. The length of the CDR3 is 13 residues. The CDR3 nucleotides read TGTGCCAGCAGCGAAGGGGGGGCCGGGGAGCTGTTTTTT. Its translation: CASSEGGAGELFF.

The chain carries TRBV18 and TRBJ2-7; the D gene is possibly TRBD2 (5 bases). Germline lookup yields CDR1 KGHSH and CDR2 LQKENI. Between the trimmed V and J ends, which lost 0 bases and 7 bases, there was a span of 16 bases. CDR3 length: 15 residues. CDR3 residues: CASSPPPGHPGEQYF. In DNA, the CDR3 is TGTGCCAGCTCACCACCACCCGGGCACCCGGGAGAGCAGTACTTC.

The chain employs TRBV4-2 and TRBJ2-7; possible D gene TRBD1, 6 bases. This CDR3 is 15 amino acids long. Germline-derived CDR1 and CDR2 are LGHNA and YNFKEQ. Between the trimmed V and J ends, which lost 3 bases and 2 bases, there was a span of 14 bases. The CDR3 sequence: CASSQDRDIAYEQYF. In DNA, the CDR3 is TGTGCCAGCAGCCAGGACCGGGACATAGCCTACGAGCAGTACTTC.

This clone was counted a few times. An end of the junction does not agree with germline; a read error may underlie this. CDR3 sequence (DNA): TGTGCCAGCAGCTTTACGACAGGGTCGCCGTCGGACTTC. Amino acid sequence: CASSFTTGSPSDF. J is TRBJ2-7 and V is TRBV7-9; 7 positions match TRBD1. The CDR3 loop spans 13 amino acids. Per germline, CDR1 SEHNR and CDR2 FQNEAQ (reference sequence).

CDR3 sequence (DNA): TGTGCCAGCAGTGCGTACAGGATCCCGAACACTGAAGCTTTCTTT. This gives the protein CASSAYRIPNTEAFF. The rearrangement uses TRBV27 and TRBJ1-1; possible D gene TRBD1, 5 bases. The germline V and J ends were trimmed by 5 bases and 1 base, with 14 bases remaining between them. The CDR3 totals 15 residues. Germline assignment: CDR1 MNHEY and CDR2 SMNVEV (reference sequence).

CDR3 region: CASGTGGLYYYGYTF. The CDR3, as DNA: TGTGCCAGCGGGACAGGGGGCCTCTACTACTATGGCTACACCTTC. The chain joins TRBV27 to TRBJ1-2; TRBD1 matches at 12 bases. V shed 8 bases, J shed 3 bases, and the junction held 7 bases outside the gene matches. CDR3 length: 15 amino acids. Germline CDR1 and CDR2: MNHEY and SMNVEV (reference sequence).

This clone was seen only a few times. V gene TRBV18 combines with J gene TRBJ1-1; no reliable D call. Trimming stripped 2 bases from V and 2 bases from J, with 9 bases between. In germline, CDR1 is KGHSH, CDR2 LQKENI. This CDR3 is 14 amino acids long. CDR3 amino acids: CASSPAIGNTEAFF. The DNA for the CDR3 is TGTGCCAGCTCACCAGCTATCGGAAACACTGAAGCTTTCTTT.

V usage is TRBV4-1 and J usage is TRBJ1-5; the match to TRBD1 covers 7 bases. V was clipped by 4 bases and J by 6 bases; unmatched bases: 9. Per germline, CDR1 MGHRA and CDR2 YSYEKL. CDR3 length: 15 residues. The CDR3 DNA follows: TGCGCCAGCAGCCCACAGGGGCTCTCGAGTCAGCCCCAGCATTTT. Translating gives CASSPQGLSSQPQHF.

This clone was counted only a few times. The rearrangement uses TRBV7-9 and TRBJ1-5; TRBD1 matches at 10 bases. The CDR3 has 16 amino acids. Germline V gene sequence: CDR1 SEHNR, CDR2 FQNEAQ (reference sequence). The J segment lost 4 bases and the V segment lost 3 bases, leaving 6 bases of the junction unmatched. The CDR3 sequence: CASSFFGTGVNQPQHF. CDR3 bases: TGTGCCAGCAGCTTTTTCGGGACAGGGGTAAATCAGCCCCAGCATTTT.

This clone appeared a few times. The gene calls are TRBV5-1 and TRBJ2-2; maybe TRBD1 (6 bases). CDR3 length equals 14 residues. V lost 4 bases, J lost 5 bases, and 12 bases lay in between. CDR1 is SGHRS, CDR2 YFSETQ, per germline. The CDR3 loop reads CASSTWTATGELFF. The CDR3 DNA reads as TGCGCCAGCAGCACCTGGACAGCTACCGGGGAGCTGTTTTTT. Full variable domain (remainder filled in from reference TRBV5-1 and TRBJ2-2): KAGVTQTPRYLIKTRGQQVTLSCSPISGHRSVSWYQQTPGQGLQFLFEYFSETQRNKGNFPGRFSGRQFSNSRSEMNVSTLELGDSALYLCASSTWTATGELFFGEGSRLTVL.

This chain uses TRBV29-1 with TRBJ2-7; D is unclear. The germline V and J ends were trimmed by 2 bases and 1 base, with 9 bases remaining between them. The CDR3 length is 13 residues. Germline CDR1 is SQVTM and CDR2 is ANQGSEA. The CDR3 nucleotides read TGCAGCGTTGAAAACAGCCTTTCCTACGAGCAGTACTTC. This gives the protein CSVENSLSYEQYF.

The V and J genes are TRBV6-4 and TRBJ1-6; D remains ambiguous. V lost 8 bases, J lost 6 bases, and 14 bases lay in between. Germline CDR1 MRHNA, CDR2 SNTAGT. The CDR3 has 14 amino acids. CDR3 protein: CASSAQLANSPLHF. DNA of the CDR3: TGTGCCAGCTCCGCACAGCTAGCTAATTCACCCCTCCACTTT.

This sequence joins TRBV6-5 and TRBJ1-5; D gene unclear. CDR1 and CDR2 (germline): MNHEY, SVGAGI. The CDR3 totals 13 residues. V dropped 6 bases and J dropped 4 bases, with 10 bases sitting between them. The CDR3 region is CASRTSANQPQHF. The CDR3 DNA reads TGTGCCAGCAGGACTTCAGCGAATCAGCCCCAGCATTTT.

This clone was seen more than once but under ten times. The genes are TRBV19 and TRBJ2-1; D remains ambiguous. Trimming took 7 bases from V and 6 from J, leaving 7 bases between them. Germline assignment: CDR1 LNHDA and CDR2 SQIVND (reference sequence). This CDR3 contains 11 residues. The CDR3 is CASTEANEQFF. DNA for the CDR3: TGTGCCAGTACGGAAGCCAATGAGCAGTTCTTC.

This clone was picked up a small number of times. The rearrangement uses TRBV15 and TRBJ1-4, with unresolved D. Between the trimmed V and J ends, which lost 0 bases and 11 bases, there was a span of 4 bases. CDR1 LNHNV and CDR2 YYDKDF come from the germline V gene (reference sequence). CDR3 size: 11 residues. The chain's CDR3 is CATSREGKLFF. The CDR3 DNA sequence: TGTGCCACCAGCAGAGAGGGGAAACTGTTTTTT. Filled out from reference TRBV15 and TRBJ1-4, the complete variable domain reads DAMVIQNPRYQVTQFGKPVTLSCSQTLNHNVMYWYQQKSSQAPKLLFHYYDKDFNNEADTPDNFQSRRPNTSFCFLDIRSPGLGDTAMYLCATSREGKLFFGSGTQLSVL.

This clone was recorded a few times. The chain has TRBV7-6 and TRBJ1-6, with no clear D. Germline assignment: CDR1 SGHVS and CDR2 FNYEAQ. This CDR3 comprises 13 residues. Trimming stripped 1 base from V and 6 bases from J, with 4 bases between. The CDR3 loop reads CASSLDGNSPLHF. The CDR3 DNA sequence: TGTGCCAGCAGCTTAGATGGTAATTCACCCCTCCACTTT.

V and J are TRBV4-3 and TRBJ1-2; no clear D gene. Germline loops: CDR1 LGHNA, CDR2 YSLEER. The CDR3 sequence is 13 residues long. V lost 0 bases to trimming and J lost 4 bases, with 6 bases between them. CDR3 nucleotides: TGCGCCAGCAGCCAAGAAGGGAGCTATGGCTACACCTTC. Amino acids: CASSQEGSYGYTF.

The rearrangement uses TRBV19 and TRBJ2-1; weak D call: TRBD1 (6 bases). Germline CDR1 LNHDA, CDR2 SQIVND (reference sequence). Trimming pared 6 bases from V and 8 bases from J, leaving 11 bases between. The CDR3 sequence is 12 residues long. The CDR3 DNA sequence: TGTGCCAGTAGGCAGGGGATCGATGAGCAGTTCTTC. It codes for CASRQGIDEQFF.

This clone was observed a few times. The chain has TRBV7-9 and TRBJ1-1, with 9 positions matching TRBD1. Trimming at V came to 4 bases and at J to 1 base, leaving 4 bases not matched to a gene. CDR1 and CDR2 (germline): SEHNR, FQNEAQ (reference sequence). The CDR3 consists of 15 residues. CDR3 sequence reads: CASSSTTGGNTEAFF. DNA for the CDR3: TGTGCCAGCAGCTCGACGACAGGGGGGAACACTGAAGCTTTCTTT.

In this sample, this clone turned up a few times. The chain links TRBV6-6 to TRBJ1-5; D is perhaps TRBD1 (6 bases). CDR3 size: 15 residues. Trimming removed 7 bases at V and 2 bases at J, with 15 bases between. From germline, CDR1 is MNHNY and CDR2 SVGAGI (reference sequence). The CDR3 DNA sequence: TGTGCCAGCACGAGCAGACAGGCAGGCAATCAGCCCCAGCATTTT. Its protein product is CASTSRQAGNQPQHF.